This entry concerns a single TCR beta chain. Its antigen is not identified. This entry belongs to a study of regulatory T cells in long-lasting Graves disease. Whole-study results and caveats: Thyroid tissue was not sampled; only peripheral blood was.

The time point here: newly diagnosed GD, antithyroid drugs for less than 3 months. Scientists built the TCR library using RNA that was extracted from PBMCs. Construction of the TCR beta libraries employed iRepertoire HTBI primers in conjunction with Arm-PCR of CDR3 regions. MiXCR was run by TCRdb on the multiplex PCR reads, yielding one entry per CDR3 protein. The sample holds some 350,000 distinct CDR3 sequences; 15% to 20% are singletons and the top ten take 20% to 25%. A further study also used this sample, focusing on T cells in Graves' hyperthyroidism and ophthalmopathy. That publication notes: The primer set for the first-round RT-PCR of the TCR CDR3 was HTBI.

The TCR comes from a woman under 30 with Graves disease. This sample comprised peripheral blood mononuclear cells (PBMCs), obtained at new diagnosis, from a patient treated with antithyroid drugs.

The CDR3 protein is CASSLYRNEKLFF. CDR3 nucleotide sequence: TGTGCCAGCAGCTTATACCGTAATGAAAAACTGTTTTTT. The chain carries TRBV11-2 and TRBJ1-4; D unresolved. The CDR3 is 13 residues long. The V gene lost 2 bases and the J gene lost 4 bases, with 5 bases spanning the gap. Germline loops: CDR1 SGHAT, CDR2 FQNNGV.